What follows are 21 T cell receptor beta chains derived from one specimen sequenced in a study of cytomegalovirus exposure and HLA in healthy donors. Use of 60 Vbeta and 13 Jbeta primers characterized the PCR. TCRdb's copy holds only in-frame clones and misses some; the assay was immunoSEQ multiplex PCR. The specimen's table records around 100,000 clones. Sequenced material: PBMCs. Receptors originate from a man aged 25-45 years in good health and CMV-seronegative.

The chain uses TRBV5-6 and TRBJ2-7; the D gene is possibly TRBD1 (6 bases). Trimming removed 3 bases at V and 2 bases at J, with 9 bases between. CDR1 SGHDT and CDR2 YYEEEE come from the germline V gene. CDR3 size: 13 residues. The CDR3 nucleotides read TGTGCCAGCAGCTCGGACAGACCCTACGAGCAGTACTTC. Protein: CASSSDRPYEQYF.

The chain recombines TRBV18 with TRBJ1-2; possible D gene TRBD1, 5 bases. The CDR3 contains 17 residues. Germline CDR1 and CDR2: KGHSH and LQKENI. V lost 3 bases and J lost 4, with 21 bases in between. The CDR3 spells CASSPRPRQEGFYGYTF. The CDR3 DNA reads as TGTGCCAGCTCACCCCGCCCGAGGCAGGAGGGGTTCTATGGCTACACCTTC.

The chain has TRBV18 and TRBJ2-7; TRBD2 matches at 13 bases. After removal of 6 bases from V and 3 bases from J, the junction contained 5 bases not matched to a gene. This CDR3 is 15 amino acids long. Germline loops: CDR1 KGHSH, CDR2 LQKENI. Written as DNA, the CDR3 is TGTGCCAGCTCTGAGACTAGCGGGGGGCGCTACGAGCAGTACTTC. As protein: CASSETSGGRYEQYF.

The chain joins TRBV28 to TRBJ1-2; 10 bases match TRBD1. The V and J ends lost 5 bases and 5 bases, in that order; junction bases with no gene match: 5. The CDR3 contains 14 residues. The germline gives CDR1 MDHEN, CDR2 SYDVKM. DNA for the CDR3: TGTGCCAGCAGTCCGAGGACAGGGGGTTATGGCTACACCTTC. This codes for CASSPRTGGYGYTF.

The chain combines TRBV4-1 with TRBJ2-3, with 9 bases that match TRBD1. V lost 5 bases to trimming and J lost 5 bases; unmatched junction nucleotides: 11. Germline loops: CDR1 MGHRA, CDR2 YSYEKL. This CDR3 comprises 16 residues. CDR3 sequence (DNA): TGCGCCAGCAGCTTGGAACAGGGGGCGCGGGTAGATACGCAGTATTTT. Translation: CASSLEQGARVDTQYF.

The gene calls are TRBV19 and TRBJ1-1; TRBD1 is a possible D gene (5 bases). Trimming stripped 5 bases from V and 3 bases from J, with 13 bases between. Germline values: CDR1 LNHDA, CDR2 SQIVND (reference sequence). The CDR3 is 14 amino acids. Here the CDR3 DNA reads TGTGCCAGTAGTTGGGCGGGGCTGGACACTGAAGCTTTCTTT. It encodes CASSWAGLDTEAFF.

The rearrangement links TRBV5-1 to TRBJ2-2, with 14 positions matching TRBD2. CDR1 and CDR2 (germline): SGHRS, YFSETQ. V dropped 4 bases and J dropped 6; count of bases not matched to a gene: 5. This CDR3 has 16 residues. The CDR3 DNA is TGCGCCAGCAGCCCGCAGACTAGCGGGGGGGCCGGGGAGCTGTTTTTT. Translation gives CASSPQTSGGAGELFF.

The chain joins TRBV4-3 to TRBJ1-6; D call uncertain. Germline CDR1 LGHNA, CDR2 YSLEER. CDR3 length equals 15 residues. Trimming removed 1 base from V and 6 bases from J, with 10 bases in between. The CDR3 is CASSQVHSSNSPLHF. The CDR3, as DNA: TGCGCCAGCAGCCAAGTCCACAGTTCTAATTCACCCCTCCACTTT.

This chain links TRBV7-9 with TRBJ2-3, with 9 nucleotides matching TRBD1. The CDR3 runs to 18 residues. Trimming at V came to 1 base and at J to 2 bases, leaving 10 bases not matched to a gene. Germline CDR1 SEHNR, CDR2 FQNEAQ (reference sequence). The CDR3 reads CASSLGASRDRVTDTQYF. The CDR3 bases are TGTGCCAGCAGCTTAGGAGCGTCCCGGGACAGGGTCACAGATACGCAGTATTTT.

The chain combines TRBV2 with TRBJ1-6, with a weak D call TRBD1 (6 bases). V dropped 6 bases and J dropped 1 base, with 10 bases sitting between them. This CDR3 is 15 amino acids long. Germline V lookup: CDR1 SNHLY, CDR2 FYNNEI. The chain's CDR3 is CASRETGSYNSPLHF. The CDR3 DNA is TGTGCCAGCAGGGAAACAGGGTCCTATAATTCACCCCTCCACTTT.

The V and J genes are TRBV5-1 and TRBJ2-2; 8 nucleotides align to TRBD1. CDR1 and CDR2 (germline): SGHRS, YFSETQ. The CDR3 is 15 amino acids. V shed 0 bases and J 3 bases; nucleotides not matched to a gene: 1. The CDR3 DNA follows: TGCGCCAGCAGCTTGGTGACAGGGGACACCGGGGAGCTGTTTTTT. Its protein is CASSLVTGDTGELFF.

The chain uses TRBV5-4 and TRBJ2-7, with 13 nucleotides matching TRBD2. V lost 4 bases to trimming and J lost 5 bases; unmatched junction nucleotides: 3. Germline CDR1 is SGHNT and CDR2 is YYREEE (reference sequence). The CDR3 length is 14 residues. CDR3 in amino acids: CASSTSGGAHEQYF. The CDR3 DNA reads TGTGCCAGCAGCACTAGCGGGGGGGCCCACGAGCAGTACTTC.

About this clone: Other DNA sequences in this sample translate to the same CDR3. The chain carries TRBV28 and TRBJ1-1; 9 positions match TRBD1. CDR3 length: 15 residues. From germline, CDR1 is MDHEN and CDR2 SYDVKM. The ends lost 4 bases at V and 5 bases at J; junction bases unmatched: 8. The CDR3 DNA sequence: TGTGCCAGCAGTTCTCACCGACAGGGGGAGACTGAAGCTTTCTTT. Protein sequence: CASSSHRQGETEAFF. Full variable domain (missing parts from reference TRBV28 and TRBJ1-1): DVKVTQSSRYLVKRTGEKVFLECVQDMDHENMFWYRQDPGLGLRLIYFSYDVKMKEKGDIPEGYSVSREKKERFSLILESASTNQTSMYLCASSSHRQGETEAFFGQGTRLTVV.

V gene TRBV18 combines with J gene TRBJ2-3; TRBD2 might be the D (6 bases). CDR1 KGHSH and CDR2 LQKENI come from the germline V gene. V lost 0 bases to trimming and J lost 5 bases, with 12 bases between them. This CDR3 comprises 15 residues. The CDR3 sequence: CASSPPGLLRDTQYF. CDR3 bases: TGTGCCAGCTCACCACCGGGACTCCTAAGAGATACGCAGTATTTT.

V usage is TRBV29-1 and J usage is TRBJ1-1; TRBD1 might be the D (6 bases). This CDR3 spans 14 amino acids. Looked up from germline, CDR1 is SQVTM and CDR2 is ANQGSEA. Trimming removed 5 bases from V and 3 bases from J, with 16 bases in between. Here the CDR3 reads CSVKAQTGYTEAFF. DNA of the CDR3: TGCAGCGTTAAGGCGCAGACAGGCTACACTGAAGCTTTCTTT.

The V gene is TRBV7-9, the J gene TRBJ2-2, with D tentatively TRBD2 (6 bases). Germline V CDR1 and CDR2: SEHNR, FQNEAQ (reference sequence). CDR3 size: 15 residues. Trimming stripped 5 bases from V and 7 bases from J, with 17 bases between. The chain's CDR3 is CASSPRGGQGGELFF. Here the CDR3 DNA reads TGTGCCAGCAGCCCCAGAGGAGGGCAGGGCGGGGAGCTGTTTTTT.

The CDR3 spells CASSEFGQLYGYTF. CDR3 bases: TGTGCCAGCAGTGAATTTGGACAGCTTTATGGCTACACCTTC. The V and J genes are TRBV25-1 and TRBJ1-2, with D possibly TRBD1 on 6 matching bases. This CDR3 comprises 14 residues. With 1 base removed from V and 5 bases from J, the gap between germline ends came to 11 bases. Germline V CDR1 and CDR2: MGHDK, SYGVNS.

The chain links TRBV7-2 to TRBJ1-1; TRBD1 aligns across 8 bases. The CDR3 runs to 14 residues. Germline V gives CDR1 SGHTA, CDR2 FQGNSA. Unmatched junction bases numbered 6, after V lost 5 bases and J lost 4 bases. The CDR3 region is CASSPYTGGTEAFF. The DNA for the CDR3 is TGTGCCAGCAGCCCCTATACAGGGGGCACTGAAGCTTTCTTT.

This chain's CDR3 is CASSLVGQSHEQYF. The CDR3 nucleotides are TGTGCCAGCAGCTTAGTTGGACAGTCCCACGAGCAGTACTTC. V is TRBV7-2 and J is TRBJ2-5; D possibly corresponds to TRBD1 (6 bases). Matching the DNA end better, TRBJ2-7 makes the J call doubtful. This CDR3 comprises 14 residues. The germline gives CDR1 SGHTA, CDR2 FQGNSA.

The CDR3 loop is CASRQGAANYGYTF. CDR3 bases: TGTGCCTCCAGACAGGGGGCCGCTAACTATGGCTACACCTTC. V gene TRBV10-3 combines with J gene TRBJ1-2; 10 bases fit TRBD1. The trim removed 11 bases at V and 0 bases at J, leaving 6 bases unmatched. The CDR3 spans 14 residues. Germline V gene sequence: CDR1 ENHRY, CDR2 SYGVKD.

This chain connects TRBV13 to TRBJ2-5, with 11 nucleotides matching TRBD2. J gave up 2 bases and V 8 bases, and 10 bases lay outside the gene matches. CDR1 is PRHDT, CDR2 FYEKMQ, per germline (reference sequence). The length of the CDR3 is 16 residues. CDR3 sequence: CASAFRASGGQETQYF. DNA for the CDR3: TGTGCCAGCGCTTTCCGGGCTAGCGGGGGGCAAGAGACCCAGTACTTC. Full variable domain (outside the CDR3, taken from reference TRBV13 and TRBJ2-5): AAGVIQSPRHLIKEKRETATLKCYPIPRHDTVYWYQQGPGQDPQFLISFYEKMQSDKGSIPDRFSAQQFSDYHSELNMSSLELGDSALYFCASAFRASGGQETQYFGPGTRLLVL.